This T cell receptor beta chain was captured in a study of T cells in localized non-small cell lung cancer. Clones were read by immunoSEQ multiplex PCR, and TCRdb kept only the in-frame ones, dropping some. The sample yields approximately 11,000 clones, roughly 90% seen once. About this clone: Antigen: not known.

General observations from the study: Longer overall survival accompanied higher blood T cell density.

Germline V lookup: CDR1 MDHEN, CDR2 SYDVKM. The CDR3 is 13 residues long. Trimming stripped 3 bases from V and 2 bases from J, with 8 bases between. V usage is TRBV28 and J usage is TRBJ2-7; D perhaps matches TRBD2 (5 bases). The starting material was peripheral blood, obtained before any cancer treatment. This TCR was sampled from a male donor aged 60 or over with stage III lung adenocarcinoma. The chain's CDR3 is CASSLSGAYEQYF. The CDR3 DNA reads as TGTGCCAGCAGTTTGAGCGGAGCCTACGAGCAGTACTTC. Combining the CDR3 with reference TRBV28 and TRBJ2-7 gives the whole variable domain DVKVTQSSRYLVKRTGEKVFLECVQDMDHENMFWYRQDPGLGLRLIYFSYDVKMKEKGDIPEGYSVSREKKERFSLILESASTNQTSMYLCASSLSGAYEQYFGPGTRLTVT.